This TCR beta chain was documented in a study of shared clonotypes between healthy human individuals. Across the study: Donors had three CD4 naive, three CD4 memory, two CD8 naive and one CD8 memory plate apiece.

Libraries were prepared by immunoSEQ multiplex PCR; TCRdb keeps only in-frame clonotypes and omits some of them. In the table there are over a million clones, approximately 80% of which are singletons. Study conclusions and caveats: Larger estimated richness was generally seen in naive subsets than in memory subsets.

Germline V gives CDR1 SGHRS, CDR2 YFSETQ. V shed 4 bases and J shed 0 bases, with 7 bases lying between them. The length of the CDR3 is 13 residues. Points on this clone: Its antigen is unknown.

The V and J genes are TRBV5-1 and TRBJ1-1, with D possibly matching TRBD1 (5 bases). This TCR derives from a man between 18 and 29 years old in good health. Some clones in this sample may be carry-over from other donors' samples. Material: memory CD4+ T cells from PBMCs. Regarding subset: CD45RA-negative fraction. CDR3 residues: CASSDSLNTEAFF. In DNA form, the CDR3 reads TGCGCCAGCAGCGACAGCCTGAACACTGAAGCTTTCTTT.